One and the same sample provided the 29 T cell receptor beta chains below, sequenced in a study of PD-L1 blockade in urothelial cancer. Repertoires were generated with immunoSEQ multiplex PCR, while TCRdb's copy carries only in-frame clones and drops some. The sample includes roughly 42,000 clones, over 65% of them seen just once. Sequenced here: PBMCs, sampled around atezolizumab (anti-PD-L1) treatment. The receptors stem from a man between 65 and 79 years old with urothelial cancer.

The chain uses TRBV28 and TRBJ2-1; tentatively, D is TRBD1 (6 bases). The CDR3 extends over 16 amino acids. CDR1 MDHEN and CDR2 SYDVKM come from the germline V gene. The V and J ends lost 6 bases and 5 bases respectively, with 20 bases between them. The CDR3 loop is CASSPTLDTGHNEQFF. CDR3 coding DNA: TGTGCCAGCAGCCCTACCCTCGATACAGGGCACAATGAGCAGTTCTTC.

The rearrangement links TRBV27 to TRBJ1-2; unclear D gene. Trimming removed 2 bases at V and 2 bases at J, with 6 bases between. The CDR3 totals 13 residues. Germline V CDR1 and CDR2: MNHEY, SMNVEV (reference sequence). CDR3: CASSLNNNYGYTF. DNA of the CDR3: TGTGCCAGCAGTTTAAACAACAACTATGGCTACACCTTC.

This chain uses TRBV6-6 with TRBJ2-2; D remains ambiguous. Trimming shortened V by 7 bases and J by 4 bases, and 10 bases separated the two germline ends. The germline V gene encodes CDR1 MNHNY and CDR2 SVGAGI (reference sequence). There are 13 residues in the CDR3. This chain's CDR3 is CASTREATGELFF. The CDR3, as DNA: TGTGCCAGCACAAGAGAGGCCACCGGGGAGCTGTTTTTT.

V is TRBV19 and J is TRBJ2-1, with TRBD1 matching 7 bases. V trimming: 6 bases; J trimming: 5 bases; junction bases outside the gene matches: 16. The CDR3 has 17 residues. CDR1 is LNHDA, CDR2 SQIVND, per germline (reference sequence). This CDR3 is CASSRPTHDRDHNEQFF. The DNA for the CDR3 is TGTGCCAGTAGCCGCCCTACCCATGACAGGGACCACAATGAGCAGTTCTTC.

This sequence joins TRBV9 and TRBJ2-5, with TRBD1 matching 9 bases. The V gene end was trimmed by 4 bases and the J gene end by 5 bases; junction bases not matched to a gene: 9. The CDR3 is 15 amino acids. The germline CDR1 and CDR2 sequences are SGDLS and YYNGEE. The CDR3 DNA reads TGTGCCAGCAGCTCGCGGACAGGGGAGTTGGAGACCCAGTACTTC. Residues: CASSSRTGELETQYF.

The rearrangement links TRBV7-8 to TRBJ2-2; 7 nucleotides match TRBD2. V was clipped by 4 bases and J by 3 bases; unmatched bases: 8. Germline lookup yields CDR1 SGHVS and CDR2 FQNEAQ. The CDR3 is 16 amino acids. CDR3 in DNA: TGTGCCAGCAGCTCGGTGGGCGGGAGTCACACCGGGGAGCTGTTTTTT. Protein product: CASSSVGGSHTGELFF.

The rearrangement uses TRBV7-6 and TRBJ2-2; weak D call: TRBD1 (5 bases). V was clipped by 2 bases and J by 8 bases, with 9 bases between them. The CDR3 extends over 13 amino acids. CDR1 and CDR2 from the germline V gene are SGHVS and FNYEAQ. This CDR3 is CASSLSGAGELFF. The CDR3 DNA reads TGTGCCAGCAGCTTAAGTGGGGCGGGGGAGCTGTTTTTT.

The chain uses TRBV4-3 and TRBJ1-2; 10 bases agree with TRBD1. CDR3 size: 14 residues. V was clipped by 3 bases and J by 7 bases; unmatched bases: 5. The germline CDR1 and CDR2 sequences are LGHNA and YSLEER. This CDR3 reads CASSHQTGGVGYTF. CDR3 in DNA: TGCGCCAGCAGCCACCAGACAGGGGGCGTTGGCTACACCTTC.

V and J are TRBV13 and TRBJ2-1; the match to TRBD2 covers 9 bases. The junction had 15 bases not matched to a gene; V was cut back by 10 bases and J by 8 bases. Germline CDR1 PRHDT, CDR2 FYEKMQ (reference sequence). This CDR3 has 15 amino acids. Here the CDR3 reads CATKRSGRMGDEQFF. CDR3 sequence (DNA): TGTGCCACCAAGAGGAGCGGGAGGATGGGGGATGAGCAGTTCTTC.

This chain uses TRBV29-1 with TRBJ2-7; 15 nucleotides agree with TRBD2. This CDR3 is 16 amino acids long. J gave up 6 bases and V 3 bases, and 9 bases lay outside the gene matches. The germline CDR1 and CDR2 sequences are SQVTM and ANQGSEA. CDR3 protein: CSVEIGLAGGPGEQYF. CDR3 nucleotide sequence: TGCAGCGTTGAGATTGGACTAGCGGGAGGGCCTGGCGAGCAGTACTTC.

V usage is TRBV6-5 and J usage is TRBJ2-5; the match to TRBD2 covers 7 bases. The CDR3 has 15 residues. The ends lost 3 bases at V and 1 base at J; junction bases unmatched: 5. The germline V gene has CDR1 MNHEY and CDR2 SVGAGI. The CDR3 loop is CASSYAGEIQETQYF. Written as DNA, the CDR3 is TGTGCCAGCAGTTATGCGGGGGAGATCCAAGAGACCCAGTACTTC.

DNA for the CDR3: TGTGCCAGTAGTATGCAAGGTGAGGCTAGCGTCGGTCTCGAGCAGTACTTC. This codes for CASSMQGEASVGLEQYF. This chain uses TRBV19 with TRBJ2-7; D might be TRBD2 (6 bases). This CDR3 has 17 amino acids. Trimming cost V 3 bases and J 6 bases, with 24 bases left between them. Germline loops: CDR1 LNHDA, CDR2 SQIVND (reference sequence). Filled out from reference TRBV19 and TRBJ2-7, the complete variable domain reads DGGITQSPKYLFRKEGQNVTLSCEQNLNHDAMYWYRQDPGQGLRLIYYSQIVNDFQKGDIAEGYSVSREKKESFPLTVTSAQKNPTAFYLCASSMQGEASVGLEQYFGPGTRLTVT.

The V and J genes are TRBV7-9 and TRBJ2-1, with TRBD1 matching over 9 bases. Germline CDR1 reads SEHNR; CDR2 reads FQNEAQ (reference sequence). V trimming: 4 bases; J trimming: 8 bases; junction bases outside the gene matches: 18. The CDR3 has 18 residues. CDR3 in amino acids: CASSSQPGQGNMADEQFF. DNA of the CDR3: TGTGCCAGCAGCTCACAACCGGGACAGGGCAATATGGCCGATGAGCAGTTCTTC.

The rearrangement joins TRBV28 to TRBJ1-3; D possibly corresponds to TRBD1 (6 bases). Germline V gene lookup returns CDR1 MDHEN and CDR2 SYDVKM. The ends were cut back, 5 bases at V and 2 bases at J, with 19 bases in the middle. CDR3 length: 17 amino acids. The CDR3 here is CASSQPRGAGAGNTIYF. The CDR3 DNA reads TGTGCCAGCAGTCAACCCCGAGGGGCAGGGGCTGGAAACACCATATATTTT.

By sample share, this clone is medium-sized. The gene calls are TRBV4-3 and TRBJ1-2; D gene ambiguous. CDR1 and CDR2 (germline): LGHNA, YSLEER. Trimming took 0 bases from V and 4 from J, leaving 12 bases between them. This CDR3 spans 15 amino acids. The CDR3 DNA follows: TGCGCCAGCAGCCAAGATGAGCAGAGCGGCTATGGCTACACCTTC. This encodes CASSQDEQSGYGYTF.

This rearrangement joins TRBV18 to TRBJ2-7, with TRBD2 matching 8 bases. CDR1 KGHSH and CDR2 LQKENI come from the germline V gene. V gave up 2 bases and J gave up 6 bases; unmatched junction bases: 9. CDR3 length: 15 residues. This chain's CDR3 is CASSPSIAGIGEQYF. Written as DNA, the CDR3 is TGTGCCAGCTCACCAAGTATAGCGGGAATAGGCGAGCAGTACTTC.

The J gene is TRBJ2-5, the V gene TRBV18; 7 nucleotides match TRBD1. This CDR3 contains 14 residues. Germline CDR1 is KGHSH and CDR2 is LQKENI. V gave up 3 bases and J gave up 4 bases; unmatched junction bases: 5. CDR3 nucleotide sequence: TGTGCCAGCTCACCGAACCCAGGGGGAGAGACCCAGTACTTC. Encoded protein: CASSPNPGGETQYF.

This clone was detected only a few times. The V and J genes are TRBV6-5 and TRBJ1-4; no reliable D call. The CDR3 sequence is 14 residues long. Germline V gene lookup returns CDR1 MNHEY and CDR2 SVGAGI. V shed 3 bases and J shed 3 bases, with 8 bases lying between them. CDR3 sequence reads: CASSYERANEKLFF. In nucleotides, the CDR3 is TGTGCCAGCAGTTATGAGAGGGCTAATGAAAAACTGTTTTTT.

This clone appeared a few times. This chain connects TRBV5-1 to TRBJ2-3, with TRBD1 matching 8 bases. The J segment lost 5 bases and the V segment lost 4 bases, leaving 9 bases of the junction unmatched. Germline values: CDR1 SGHRS, CDR2 YFSETQ. The CDR3 has 15 residues. CDR3 loop: CASSSEGQGEDTQYF. CDR3 bases: TGCGCCAGCAGCAGCGAAGGACAGGGTGAAGATACGCAGTATTTT.

The chain combines TRBV28 with TRBJ2-7, with 10 bases fitting TRBD1. J was trimmed by 4 bases and V by 3 bases; bases with no gene match: 9. The CDR3 runs 16 residues. Germline V gene lookup returns CDR1 MDHEN and CDR2 SYDVKM. CDR3 protein: CASSFIGGTGAYEQYF. CDR3 nucleotide sequence: TGTGCCAGCAGTTTTATAGGGGGGACAGGGGCGTACGAGCAGTACTTC.

The rearrangement uses TRBV4-3 and TRBJ2-1, with 7 bases matching TRBD2. This CDR3 has 14 residues. Germline V gene sequence: CDR1 LGHNA, CDR2 YSLEER. V trimming: 3 bases; J trimming: 6 bases; junction bases outside the gene matches: 5. CDR3 sequence (DNA): TGCGCCAGCAGCCACTCCAGGGAGGGCAATGAGCAGTTCTTC. Its protein product is CASSHSREGNEQFF.

The chain carries TRBV6-5 and TRBJ1-2, with 9 bases that match TRBD1. The V segment lost 6 bases and the J segment 4 bases; nucleotides outside the gene matches: 9. Per the germline V gene, CDR1 is MNHEY and CDR2 is SVGAGI. The CDR3 is made up of 15 amino acids. CDR3 protein: CASSPDRGGSYGYTF. The CDR3, as DNA: TGTGCCAGCAGCCCGGACAGGGGTGGGAGCTATGGCTACACCTTC.

V usage is TRBV5-4 and J usage is TRBJ1-3; D may be TRBD1 (5 bases). V lost 4 bases and J 4 bases, leaving 12 bases between the germline ends. The CDR3 is made up of 14 amino acids. Germline-derived CDR1 and CDR2 are SGHNT and YYREEE (reference sequence). The CDR3 DNA follows: TGTGCCAGCAGCACATCAGGGTGGGGAAACACCATATATTTT. Translating gives CASSTSGWGNTIYF.

This clone was recorded once. V is TRBV18 and J is TRBJ2-7, with 7 positions matching TRBD1. Trimming cost V 2 bases and J 0 bases; bases outside gene matches: 1. The CDR3 has 14 residues. Germline CDR1 is KGHSH and CDR2 is LQKENI. The DNA of the CDR3 is TGTGCCAGCTCACCAAGGACAGGCTCCTACGAGCAGTACTTC. This codes for CASSPRTGSYEQYF.

The V gene is TRBV27, the J gene TRBJ1-2; D might be TRBD1 (5 bases). The CDR3 sequence is 13 residues long. The V end was cut by 6 bases, the J end by 7 bases, with 15 bases between. The germline V gene encodes CDR1 MNHEY and CDR2 SMNVEV (reference sequence). The CDR3 here is CASSFRQGGGYTF. CDR3 bases: TGTGCCAGCAGCTTTCGGCAGGGAGGTGGCTACACCTTC.

This chain uses TRBV5-8 with TRBJ1-2; 8 bases agree with TRBD1. V lost 3 bases to trimming and J lost 3 bases; unmatched junction nucleotides: 4. This CDR3 is built from 14 residues. Germline V gene sequence: CDR1 SGHTS, CDR2 YDEGEE. CDR3 sequence (DNA): TGTGCCAGCAGCTGGGACAGGTCCGACTATGGCTACACCTTC. Its protein product is CASSWDRSDYGYTF.

Comment on this clone: The same CDR3 also results from other DNA sequences found in this sample. V and J are TRBV19 and TRBJ2-7; TRBD2 is a possible D gene (5 bases). Trimming took 4 bases from V and 0 from J, leaving 10 bases between them. The germline gives CDR1 LNHDA, CDR2 SQIVND (reference sequence). The CDR3 extends over 14 amino acids. The CDR3 sequence is CASSTSGSSYEQYF. CDR3 sequence (DNA): TGTGCCAGTAGTACCAGCGGTAGCTCCTACGAGCAGTACTTC.

This clone has just one count. The rearrangement links TRBV27 to TRBJ1-5; 9 positions match TRBD1. This CDR3 is built from 18 residues. V lost 2 bases to trimming and J lost 4 bases; unmatched junction nucleotides: 12. Germline CDR1 is MNHEY and CDR2 is SMNVEV (reference sequence). The CDR3 loop reads CASSLEGPGQGVNQPQHF. The CDR3 DNA is TGTGCCAGCAGTTTAGAGGGACCGGGACAGGGAGTAAATCAGCCCCAGCATTTT.

CDR3 protein: CASSERDSTDTQYF. CDR3 nucleotide sequence: TGTGCCAGCAGTGAGCGGGATAGCACAGATACGCAGTATTTT. The gene calls are TRBV6-4 and TRBJ2-3; D is perhaps TRBD2 (6 bases). Germline V CDR1 and CDR2: MRHNA, SNTAGT. Trimming left V 3 bases short and J 0 bases short, with 7 bases between. This CDR3 contains 14 residues.